One and the same sample provided the 18 T cell receptor beta chains below, sequenced in a study of blood T cells in healthy people across ages. With a J-beta primer mix and a sample-barcoded 5' primer, a second PCR ran roughly 6 to 11 cycles. TCRdb independently ran MiXCR on the 5' RACE reads; one entry per CDR3 protein. Of over 450,000 distinct CDR3 sequences listed, around 24% are singletons. These data were also filed under a second study, of T cells of mothers and their children.

The sequencing input was blood. The receptors come from a boy younger than 18 in good health.

In the case of this clonotype: A junction boundary mismatches the germline segment, possibly from a read error. The V and J genes are TRBV5-5 and TRBJ1-2; D is undetermined. There are 16 residues in the CDR3. CDR1 is SGHKS and CDR2 is YYEKEE in the germline V gene (reference sequence). CDR3 sequence reads: CASSWQPSTDNYGYTF. In DNA form, the CDR3 reads TGTGCCAGCAGCTGGCAGCCCTCGACCGATAACTATGGCTACACTTTC. The full variable domain, with the rest looked up from reference TRBV5-5 and TRBJ1-2, is DAGVTQSPTHLIKTRGQQVTLRCSPISGHKSVSWYQQVLGQGPQFIFQYYEKEERGRGNFPDRFSARQFPNYSSELNVNALLLGDSALYLCASSWQPSTDNYGYTFGSGTRLTVV.

The rearrangement links TRBV15 to TRBJ1-4; 7 bases are shared with TRBD1. The CDR3 sequence is 17 residues long. Germline values: CDR1 LNHNV, CDR2 YYDKDF (reference sequence). Trimming took 4 bases from V and 0 from J; bases not matched to a gene: 8. The CDR3 sequence: CATSKEGAVATNEKLFF. DNA for the CDR3: TGTGCCACCAGCAAGGAGGGGGCAGTTGCAACTAATGAAAAACTGTTTTTT.

This chain joins TRBV28 and TRBJ2-7; the match to TRBD2 covers 11 bases. V shed 8 bases, J shed 5 bases, and the junction held 23 bases outside the gene matches. The CDR3 consists of 19 residues. Germline V gene lookup returns CDR1 MDHEN and CDR2 SYDVKM. The CDR3 spells CASFPPGTSGQRGGNEQYF. The CDR3 DNA is TGTGCCAGCTTCCCTCCGGGGACTAGCGGCCAACGAGGAGGAAACGAGCAGTACTTC.

This chain links TRBV27 with TRBJ2-7; TRBD2 is a possible D gene (7 bases). The CDR3 runs 14 residues. V lost 1 base and J 2 bases, leaving 9 bases between the germline ends. Per germline, CDR1 MNHEY and CDR2 SMNVEV (reference sequence). This CDR3 is CASSLWGGPYEQYF. The CDR3 nucleotides read TGTGCCAGCAGTTTATGGGGGGGGCCCTACGAGCAGTACTTC.

The rearrangement uses TRBV27 and TRBJ2-3; TRBD2 agrees at 9 bases. This CDR3 spans 15 amino acids. Unmatched junction bases numbered 3, after V lost 5 bases and J lost 0 bases. Germline V lookup: CDR1 MNHEY, CDR2 SMNVEV (reference sequence). The CDR3 nucleotides read TGTGCCAGCAGTATAACTAGCGGGAGCACAGATACGCAGTATTTT. It specifies CASSITSGSTDTQYF.

The chain employs TRBV15 and TRBJ1-4, with D possibly being TRBD1 (5 bases). This CDR3 is 16 amino acids long. Per the germline V gene, CDR1 is LNHNV and CDR2 is YYDKDF (reference sequence). Trimming cost V 5 bases and J 4 bases, with 17 bases left between them. This CDR3 reads CATSQDRGPDNEKLFF. As DNA, the CDR3 is TGTGCCACCAGCCAAGATCGGGGACCGGATAATGAAAAACTGTTTTTT.

The gene calls are TRBV7-9 and TRBJ2-3, with 8 bases aligning to TRBD1. The J segment lost 0 bases and the V segment lost 2 bases, leaving 4 bases of the junction unmatched. This CDR3 is built from 16 residues. Germline V lookup: CDR1 SEHNR, CDR2 FQNEAQ (reference sequence). The CDR3 reads CASSLPDRVSTDTQYF. In nucleotides, the CDR3 is TGTGCCAGCAGCTTACCGGACAGGGTTAGCACAGATACGCAGTATTTT.

The chain couples TRBV7-3 to TRBJ2-2; 8 bases fit TRBD2. CDR3 size: 12 residues. Germline CDR1 reads SGHTA; CDR2 reads FQGTGA. This chain's CDR3 is CATSGNTGELFF. The CDR3 nucleotides read TGTGCAACTAGCGGGAACACCGGGGAGCTGTTTTTT.

This clonotype has at least ten counts. The chain joins TRBV10-3 to TRBJ2-5; D unclear. Germline V gene lookup returns CDR1 ENHRY and CDR2 SYGVKD. The CDR3 contains 13 residues. Trimming took 11 bases from V and 1 from J, leaving 14 bases between them. The CDR3, as DNA: TGTGCCTCCAGGAGTGTCTCCCAAGAGACCCAGTACTTC. It translates to CASRSVSQETQYF.

This clonotype turned up a few times. This chain joins TRBV20-1 and TRBJ2-2; 9 nucleotides match TRBD1. V was pared by 1 base and J by 1 base, with 4 bases of the junction left unmatched. From germline, CDR1 is DFQATT and CDR2 SNEGSKA (reference sequence). This CDR3 has 16 amino acids. This CDR3 reads CSARGPGQGNTGELFF. CDR3 sequence (DNA): TGCAGTGCTAGAGGTCCGGGACAGGGGAACACCGGGGAGCTGTTTTTT.

V usage is TRBV6-6 and J usage is TRBJ2-5; 13 bases match TRBD2. TRBJ2-7 matches the DNA end more closely, so the J call is doubtful. Germline CDR1 is MNHNY and CDR2 is SVGAGI (reference sequence). CDR3 size: 14 residues. The CDR3 DNA is TGTGCCAGCAGTGAGACTAGCGGGAGGTCCGAGCAGTACTTC. It is translated as CASSETSGRSEQYF.

The chain combines TRBV7-2 with TRBJ2-7; tentatively, D is TRBD2 (5 bases). The CDR3 consists of 18 residues. V shed 5 bases and J shed 0 bases, with 23 bases lying between them. Germline values: CDR1 SGHTA, CDR2 FQGNSA. The CDR3 loop reads CASSPIPSLGSTSYEQYF. The CDR3 DNA follows: TGTGCCAGCAGCCCGATACCCTCACTGGGGAGCACCTCCTACGAGCAGTACTTC.

This chain connects TRBV28 to TRBJ2-7, with unresolved D. CDR3 length equals 15 residues. V was trimmed by 5 bases and J by 2 bases, leaving 16 bases between them. Germline loops: CDR1 MDHEN, CDR2 SYDVKM. The CDR3 DNA follows: TGTGCCAGCAGTCCGCCGCATTACGGTGCCTACGAGCAGTACTTC. Translation: CASSPPHYGAYEQYF. Filled out from reference TRBV28 and TRBJ2-7, the complete variable domain reads DVKVTQSSRYLVKRTGEKVFLECVQDMDHENMFWYRQDPGLGLRLIYFSYDVKMKEKGDIPEGYSVSREKKERFSLILESASTNQTSMYLCASSPPHYGAYEQYFGPGTRLTVT.

This clonotype was counted between two and nine times. The chain recombines TRBV29-1 with TRBJ2-5; 11 bases align to TRBD1. The junction had 9 bases not matched to a gene; V was cut back by 4 bases and J by 11 bases. Germline-derived CDR1 and CDR2 are SQVTM and ANQGSEA. The length of the CDR3 is 13 residues. DNA for the CDR3: TGCAGCGTTGGTTGGACAGGGGGCGGAGAGCAGTACTTC. Residues: CSVGWTGGGEQYF. Based on the CDR3 plus reference TRBV29-1 and TRBJ2-5, the full variable domain is SAVISQKPSRDICQRGTSLTIQCQVDSQVTMMFWYRQQPGQSLTLIATANQGSEATYESGFVIDKFPISRPNLTFSTLTVSNMSPEDSSIYLCSVGWTGGGEQYFGPGTRLLVL.

The chain couples TRBV7-8 to TRBJ2-3; D gene uncertain. Per germline, CDR1 SGHVS and CDR2 FQNEAQ. The CDR3 extends over 15 amino acids. V was pared by 1 base and J by 4 bases, with 12 bases between. This CDR3 is CASSLVGKIADTQYF. In nucleotides, the CDR3 is TGTGCCAGCAGCTTAGTCGGAAAGATAGCAGATACGCAGTATTTT.

In this sample, this clonotype turned up a few times. This chain connects TRBV29-1 to TRBJ2-3; D tentatively fits TRBD1 or TRBD2 (6 bases each). Germline V lookup: CDR1 SQVTM, CDR2 ANQGSEA. The CDR3 is made up of 13 amino acids. Trimming removed 2 bases at V and 5 bases at J, with 11 bases between. Here the CDR3 reads CSVERGVGDTQYF. CDR3 bases: TGCAGCGTTGAAAGGGGGGTCGGAGATACGCAGTATTTT.

This clonotype came up a few times. V and J are TRBV28 and TRBJ1-4, with D tentatively TRBD1 (5 bases). Germline-derived CDR1 and CDR2 are MDHEN and SYDVKM. The CDR3 sequence is 15 residues long. V lost 6 bases and J lost 7, with 18 bases in between. The CDR3 nucleotides are TGTGCCAGCAGGGACACAGCGGTTTTAGGTGAAAAACTGTTTTTT. It codes for CASRDTAVLGEKLFF. Drawing the rest from reference TRBV28 and TRBJ1-4, the complete variable domain is DVKVTQSSRYLVKRTGEKVFLECVQDMDHENMFWYRQDPGLGLRLIYFSYDVKMKEKGDIPEGYSVSREKKERFSLILESASTNQTSMYLCASRDTAVLGEKLFFGSGTQLSVL.

This chain connects TRBV11-2 to TRBJ1-6; D not resolved. The CDR3 contains 16 residues. CDR1 SGHAT and CDR2 FQNNGV come from the germline V gene. Trimming removed 0 bases from V and 10 bases from J, with 16 bases in between. The CDR3 reads CASSLDKRLLGSPLHF. The DNA for the CDR3 is TGTGCCAGCAGCTTAGATAAGAGGCTTCTGGGATCACCCCTCCACTTT.